This is a list of T cell receptor beta chains from one sample in a study of blood T cell repertoires in COVID-19. Sequencing was performed with immunoSEQ multiplex PCR; in TCRdb, only in-frame clones are kept and a portion is missing. The sample lists some 250,000 clones; approximately 84% were seen once. Source material: peripheral blood. The receptors were sampled from an elderly woman with acute or convalescent COVID-19. Both conserved end residues are part of each CDR3. D genes are given only for firm matches. The listing skips clone size in some rows; elsewhere it reads once, few, many or a size class.

j_call,clone_size,d_call,v_call,cdr3_aa,cdr3_nt
TRBJ2-7,-,TRBD1,TRBV7-9,CASSHNPGQGTSYEQYF,TGTGCCAGCAGCCACAATCCGGGACAGGGGACTTCCTACGAGCAGTACTTC
TRBJ2-7,-,TRBD1,TRBV5-1,CASSPTGDRANEQYF,TGCGCCAGCAGCCCTACGGGGGACAGGGCTAACGAGCAGTACTTC
TRBJ1-6,once,-,TRBV9,CASSSNQVSPLHF,TGTGCCAGCAGCTCCAACCAGGTATCACCCCTCCACTTT
TRBJ1-5,-,TRBD1,TRBV28,CASVGAQGAFQPQHF,TGTGCCAGCGTTGGGGCACAGGGGGCTTTCCAGCCCCAGCATTTT
TRBJ1-2,few,TRBD1,TRBV28,CASSHGTDYGYTF,TGTGCCAGCAGCCACGGGACAGACTATGGCTACACCTTC
TRBJ1-2,-,-,TRBV28,CASSPQGNYGYTF,TGTGCCAGCAGCCCACAGGGAAACTATGGCTACACCTTC
TRBJ1-6,-,-,TRBV7-6,CASSLSRGADSPLHF,TGTGCCAGCAGCTTAAGCAGGGGCGCAGATTCACCCCTCCACTTT
TRBJ1-2,-,TRBD1,TRBV27,CASTFPGLVGGGGRTGRIGYTF,TGTGCCAGCACATTTCCCGGCCTGGTGGGAGGGGGAGGGCGGACAGGGCGAATTGGCTACACCTTC
TRBJ2-7,-,-,TRBV7-9,CASSLTGYEQYF,TGTGCCAGCAGCTTGACGGGGTACGAGCAGTACTTC
TRBJ1-2,-,TRBD1,TRBV18,CASSPGDRENGYTF,TGTGCCAGCTCACCTGGGGACAGGGAAAATGGCTACACCTTC
TRBJ1-5,-,TRBD1,TRBV18,CASSQTGTGGPGQPQHF,TGTGCCAGCTCACAAACCGGGACAGGGGGCCCCGGTCAGCCCCAGCATTTT
TRBJ1-1,-,-,TRBV19,CASSMSGGRGRTEAFF,TGTGCCAGTAGTATGTCTGGGGGGCGCGGGAGAACTGAAGCTTTCTTT
TRBJ2-3,-,TRBD2,TRBV15,CATSRAKRGGTDTQYF,TGTGCCACCAGCAGAGCAAAGCGGGGGGGAACAGATACGCAGTATTTT
TRBJ2-3,-,-,TRBV5-6,CASSGQRISTDTQYF,TGTGCCAGCAGCGGACAGAGAATTAGCACAGATACGCAGTATTTT
TRBJ1-2,-,-,TRBV11-2,CASSLRDIYGYTF,TGTGCCAGCAGCTTAAGGGACATCTATGGCTACACCTTC